The rows below give T cell receptor beta chains drawn from one sample of a study of blood T cell repertoires in COVID-19. Clones were read by immunoSEQ multiplex PCR, and TCRdb kept only the in-frame ones, dropping some. The sample carries 400,000 to 500,000 clones, approximately 91% recorded once. Sequencing was performed on PBMCs or T cells enriched from blood (not recorded which). These receptors were obtained from a young woman who had been exposed to COVID-19. Both conserved end residues are part of each CDR3. A D gene is named only where the DNA matches it firmly. Size is stated for part of the rows, as once, few or many counts, or as a class when the clone is expanded.

CDR3aa: CASSESKDRWETQYF; CDR3nt: TGTGCCAGCAGCGAGTCAAAGGACAGGTGGGAGACCCAGTACTTC; v_gene: TRBV14; d_gene: TRBD1; len: 15; abundance: few; j_gene: TRBJ2-5
CDR3aa: CASSLSPTGEAFF; CDR3nt: TGTGCCAGCAGCTTGTCGCCGACAGGTGAAGCTTTCTTT; v_gene: TRBV5-6; d_gene: -; len: 13; abundance: -; j_gene: TRBJ1-1
CDR3aa: CASSFGTNTGELFF; CDR3nt: TGTGCCAGCAGCTTCGGGACTAACACCGGGGAGCTGTTTTTT; v_gene: TRBV7-8; d_gene: -; len: 14; abundance: -; j_gene: TRBJ2-2
CDR3aa: CSVSGTDSNQPQHF; CDR3nt: TGCAGCGTTTCCGGGACAGATAGCAATCAGCCCCAGCATTTT; v_gene: TRBV29-1; d_gene: TRBD1; len: 14; abundance: once; j_gene: TRBJ1-5
CDR3aa: CASRRTSVETQYF; CDR3nt: TGTGCCAGCAGGAGGACTAGCGTGGAGACCCAGTACTTC; v_gene: TRBV2; d_gene: TRBD2; len: 13; abundance: -; j_gene: TRBJ2-5
CDR3aa: CASTQGGETQYF; CDR3nt: TGTGCCAGCACCCAGGGGGGCGAGACCCAGTACTTC; v_gene: TRBV6-5; d_gene: -; len: 12; abundance: once; j_gene: TRBJ2-5
CDR3aa: CASSASHRGPNEKLFF; CDR3nt: TGTGCCAGCAGCGCATCCCACAGGGGGCCTAATGAAAAACTGTTTTTT; v_gene: TRBV21-1; d_gene: -; len: 16; abundance: -; j_gene: TRBJ1-4
CDR3aa: CASRQAGTGGGRTSPLHF; CDR3nt: TGTGCCAGCAGACAGGCCGGGACAGGGGGCGGCCGAACTTCACCCCTCCACTTT; v_gene: TRBV13; d_gene: TRBD1; len: 18; abundance: -; j_gene: TRBJ1-6
CDR3aa: CASKRDRSQGGYTF; CDR3nt: TGTGCCAGCAAAAGAGACAGGAGCCAGGGCGGCTACACCTTC; v_gene: TRBV6-5; d_gene: -; len: 14; abundance: once; j_gene: TRBJ1-2
CDR3aa: CASSYSVGTGNSPLHF; CDR3nt: TGTGCCAGCAGTTACTCAGTCGGAACAGGAAATTCACCCCTCCACTTT; v_gene: TRBV6-5; d_gene: -; len: 16; abundance: once; j_gene: TRBJ1-6
CDR3aa: CASTNWGQGKPQPQHF; CDR3nt: TGTGCCAGCACCAATTGGGGACAGGGGAAACCTCAGCCCCAGCATTTT; v_gene: TRBV5-6; d_gene: TRBD1; len: 16; abundance: -; j_gene: TRBJ1-5
CDR3aa: CSGLGRNTEAFF; CDR3nt: TGCAGCGGATTAGGGAGGAACACTGAAGCTTTCTTT; v_gene: TRBV29-1; d_gene: -; len: 12; abundance: -; j_gene: TRBJ1-1
CDR3aa: CASRRLASSTDTQYF; CDR3nt: TGTGCCAGCAGAAGACTAGCCTCTAGCACAGATACGCAGTATTTT; v_gene: TRBV6-4; d_gene: TRBD2; len: 15; abundance: -; j_gene: TRBJ2-3
CDR3aa: CASSLATWDRATDTQYF; CDR3nt: TGTGCCAGCAGCTTGGCGACATGGGACAGGGCAACAGATACGCAGTATTTT; v_gene: TRBV5-6; d_gene: TRBD1; len: 17; abundance: -; j_gene: TRBJ2-3
CDR3aa: CASTRKLGTYEQYF; CDR3nt: TGTGCCAGCACCCGGAAGCTCGGGACCTACGAGCAGTACTTC; v_gene: TRBV6-5; d_gene: -; len: 14; abundance: -; j_gene: TRBJ2-7
CDR3aa: CASSSGSGGQYEQYF; CDR3nt: TGTGCCAGCAGCTCCGGTAGCGGGGGGCAATACGAGCAGTACTTC; v_gene: TRBV13; d_gene: TRBD2; len: 15; abundance: -; j_gene: TRBJ2-7
CDR3aa: CASSVSDRVLNEQFF; CDR3nt: TGTGCCAGCAGTGTATCGGACAGGGTGCTCAATGAGCAGTTCTTC; v_gene: TRBV6-1; d_gene: TRBD1; len: 15; abundance: -; j_gene: TRBJ2-1
CDR3aa: CASSQVPSSYNSPLHF; CDR3nt: TGCGCCAGCAGCCAAGTTCCGAGCTCCTATAATTCACCCCTCCACTTT; v_gene: TRBV4-3; d_gene: -; len: 16; abundance: -; j_gene: TRBJ1-6
CDR3aa: CASSLGRNTEAFF; CDR3nt: TGTGCCAGCAGCTTAGGCAGGAACACTGAAGCTTTCTTT; v_gene: TRBV7-9; d_gene: -; len: 13; abundance: -; j_gene: TRBJ1-1
CDR3aa: CASSTGGRYEQYF; CDR3nt: TGTGCCAGCAGTACGGGGGGCCGCTACGAGCAGTACTTC; v_gene: TRBV6-2/TRBV6-3; d_gene: -; len: 13; abundance: -; j_gene: TRBJ2-7
CDR3aa: CASSSRDTQYF; CDR3nt: TGTGCCAGCAGTTCCCGGGATACGCAGTATTTT; v_gene: TRBV27; d_gene: -; len: 11; abundance: -; j_gene: TRBJ2-3
CDR3aa: CASSSWTGGLYGYTF; CDR3nt: TGTGCCAGCAGCTCATGGACAGGGGGGCTGTATGGCTACACCTTC; v_gene: TRBV5-5; d_gene: TRBD1; len: 15; abundance: -; j_gene: TRBJ1-2
CDR3aa: CASSSGQGHGYTF; CDR3nt: TGTGCCAGCAGTTCGGGACAGGGCCATGGCTACACCTTC; v_gene: TRBV28; d_gene: TRBD1; len: 13; abundance: -; j_gene: TRBJ1-2
CDR3aa: CASSLARPGEQFF; CDR3nt: TGTGCCAGCAGCTTAGCGCGGCCGGGGGAGCAGTTCTTC; v_gene: TRBV7-9; d_gene: -; len: 13; abundance: few; j_gene: TRBJ2-1
CDR3aa: CASSESGDYGYTF; CDR3nt: TGTGCCAGCAGTGAGTCAGGGGATTATGGCTACACCTTC; v_gene: TRBV6-4; d_gene: -; len: 13; abundance: many; j_gene: TRBJ1-2
CDR3aa: CASSLRFANTGELFF; CDR3nt: TGCGCCAGCAGCTTGCGGTTCGCGAACACCGGGGAGCTGTTTTTT; v_gene: TRBV5-1; d_gene: -; len: 15; abundance: -; j_gene: TRBJ2-2
CDR3aa: CASSPQGWDTEAFF; CDR3nt: TGTGCCAGCAGTCCACAGGGGTGGGACACTGAAGCTTTCTTT; v_gene: TRBV6-2/TRBV6-3; d_gene: TRBD1; len: 14; abundance: -; j_gene: TRBJ1-1
CDR3aa: CASSISGRSSYEQYF; CDR3nt: TGTGCCAGTAGTATAAGTGGAAGGAGCTCCTACGAGCAGTACTTC; v_gene: TRBV19; d_gene: -; len: 15; abundance: once; j_gene: TRBJ2-7
CDR3aa: CASSLGWREGAGGYTF; CDR3nt: TGTGCCAGCAGCTTAGGCTGGCGAGAGGGGGCAGGAGGCTACACCTTC; v_gene: TRBV13; d_gene: TRBD1; len: 16; abundance: -; j_gene: TRBJ1-2
CDR3aa: CASSTGTSGDETQYF; CDR3nt: TGTGCCAGCAGCACTGGGACTAGCGGGGACGAGACCCAGTACTTC; v_gene: TRBV7-3; d_gene: TRBD2; len: 15; abundance: many; j_gene: TRBJ2-5
CDR3aa: CAISESGGVYEQYF; CDR3nt: TGTGCCATCAGTGAGTCCGGTGGAGTCTACGAGCAGTACTTC; v_gene: TRBV10-3; d_gene: -; len: 14; abundance: -; j_gene: TRBJ2-7
CDR3aa: CASRPGQGPLNTEAFF; CDR3nt: TGTGCCAGCAGGCCGGGACAGGGGCCCCTGAACACTGAAGCTTTCTTT; v_gene: TRBV28; d_gene: TRBD1; len: 16; abundance: -; j_gene: TRBJ1-1
CDR3aa: CASSVRGGYGYTF; CDR3nt: TGTGCCAGCAGCGTCCGGGGAGGCTATGGCTACACCTTC; v_gene: TRBV9; d_gene: -; len: 13; abundance: -; j_gene: TRBJ1-2